This T cell receptor beta chain was observed in a study of shared clonotypes between healthy human individuals. Study in general: The cohort had a couple of women and three men, ages 18 to 49.

Study findings and constraints: Sequencing depth was expected to influence donor clonotype sharing.

As for this clone: What it binds is not known.

TCRdb's table, derived via immunoSEQ multiplex PCR, lists solely in-frame clones and lacks some. The profile shows about 2.3 million clones, approximately 95% of them singletons. Germline V gene data show CDR1 as MNHEY and CDR2 as SVGAGI. The V segment lost 5 bases and the J segment 5 bases; nucleotides outside the gene matches: 5. This CDR3 region has 14 residues. This receptor was taken from a man between 18 and 29 years old in good health. Some clones in this sample may be carry-over from other donors' samples. The chain joins TRBV6-5 to TRBJ1-1; 10 bases fit TRBD1. The source material was naive CD4+ T cells from PBMCs. Stated subset: CD45RA+ positively selected. In DNA, the CDR3 is TGTGCCAGCAGTAACGACAGGGGGCAGACTGAAGCTTTCTTT. Protein product: CASSNDRGQTEAFF.